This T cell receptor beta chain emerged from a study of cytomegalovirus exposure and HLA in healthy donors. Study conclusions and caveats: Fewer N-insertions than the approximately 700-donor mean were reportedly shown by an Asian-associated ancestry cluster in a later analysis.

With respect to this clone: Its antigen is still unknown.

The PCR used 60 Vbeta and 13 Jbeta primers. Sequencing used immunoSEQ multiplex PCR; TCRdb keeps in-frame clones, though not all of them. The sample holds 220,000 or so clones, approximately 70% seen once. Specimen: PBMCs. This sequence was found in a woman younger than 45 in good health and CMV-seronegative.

CDR3 sequence: CASSLREDSYEQYF. The CDR3 nucleotides are TGTGCCAGCAGTTTAAGGGAAGACAGCTACGAGCAGTACTTC. V and J are TRBV27 and TRBJ2-7, with TRBD1 as a possible D gene (5 bases). This CDR3 contains 14 residues. The V and J ends lost 2 bases and 3 bases respectively, with 11 bases between them. Germline CDR1 and CDR2: MNHEY and SMNVEV (reference sequence).